Described below is a single T cell receptor beta chain sequence and its context. Antigen specificity is unknown. Data came from immunoSEQ multiplex PCR; TCRdb stores just in-frame clones and leaves some out. The sample shows around 95,000 clones, roughly 85% of them seen only once. The CDR3 contains 15 residues. The germline V gene has CDR1 SGHDT and CDR2 YYEEEE. Trimming removed 3 bases from V and 5 bases from J; junction bases left unmatched: 9. This entry is derived from a study of radiotherapy plus CTLA-4 blockade in lung cancer. Background on the study: Of all patients, around 20% responded objectively and 25% to 40% showed disease control.

Chemo-refractory metastatic non-small-cell lung cancer patients were treated with focal radiation plus CTLA-4 blockade with ipilimumab. Study-wide results and caveats: Interferon-beta, together with early blood T cell clone dynamics, reportedly best predicted response. Blood TCR clones of tumor origin expanded after radiotherapy plus ipilimumab.

Material: peripheral blood, obtained from a patient treated with radiotherapy plus ipilimumab. The sequence came from a human donor with non-small cell lung cancer who had stable disease on radiotherapy plus ipilimumab. The chain joins TRBV5-6 to TRBJ2-7; 9 nucleotides align to TRBD1. The CDR3 protein is CASSSTGQGDDEQYF. In nucleotides, the CDR3 is TGTGCCAGCAGCTCCACGGGACAGGGTGATGACGAGCAGTACTTC. The variable domain in full, with the rest retrieved from reference TRBV5-6 and TRBJ2-7, is DAGVTQSPTHLIKTRGQQVTLRCSPKSGHDTVSWYQQALGQGPQFIFQYYEEEERQRGNFPDRFSGHQFPNYSSELNVNALLLGDSALYLCASSSTGQGDDEQYFGPGTRLTVT.